Following are 4 T cell receptor beta chains from one sample sequenced in a study of blood T cell repertoires in COVID-19 (TCRdb year 2020). Receptor libraries were prepared by the immunoSEQ multiplex PCR assay. TCRdb mirrors the immuneACCESS table, restricted to in-frame sequences. Some clones are absent from its copies; in checked studies, under half trace to an unresolved V gene, and the reason for the others is unknown. The sample contains over 45,000 clones, about 89% of them found a single time. Roughly an eighth of the sample lies in the top ten. Sequences were obtained from peripheral blood. These receptors were collected from a woman in her fifties or sixties with active COVID-19.

This sequence joins TRBV5-4 and TRBJ2-1, with D perhaps matching TRBD1 (6 bases). Germline V gene lookup returns CDR1 SGHNT and CDR2 YYREEE (reference sequence). V was clipped by 7 bases and J by 1 base, with 9 bases between them. This CDR3 contains 13 residues. The CDR3 sequence is CASGGPSYNEQFF. The CDR3 DNA follows: TGTGCCAGCGGGGGCCCGTCCTACAATGAGCAGTTCTTC.

This chain connects TRBV15 to TRBJ1-2, with 7 bases that match TRBD1. CDR3 size: 15 residues. Germline V CDR1 and CDR2: LNHNV, YYDKDF (reference sequence). The junction had 8 bases not matched to a gene; V was cut back by 0 bases and J by 7 bases. The CDR3 region has the DNA TGTGCCACCAGCAGAGATAGGACAGGATTGTCTGGCTACACCTTC. It specifies CATSRDRTGLSGYTF.

This rearrangement joins TRBV13 to TRBJ2-7; 10 bases match TRBD1. CDR1 and CDR2 (germline): PRHDT, FYEKMQ (reference sequence). CDR3 length: 15 amino acids. Unmatched junction bases numbered 7, after V lost 5 bases and J lost 3 bases. Here the CDR3 DNA reads TGTGCCAGCAGCCCCCCTGGGACAGGGGTCTACGAGCAGTACTTC. Amino acid sequence: CASSPPGTGVYEQYF.

This rearrangement joins TRBV20-1 to TRBJ2-2, with 8 nucleotides matching TRBD2. Germline V gives CDR1 DFQATT, CDR2 SNEGSKA (reference sequence). J lost 5 bases, V lost 3 bases, and 8 bases had no gene match. The CDR3 is made up of 15 amino acids. CDR3 sequence (DNA): TGCAGTGCTAGTAGAGCGGGGGATGTAACCGGGGAGCTGTTTTTT. The encoded protein is CSASRAGDVTGELFF.